The present entry profiles one TCR beta chain with its context. The second PCR ran roughly 7 to 12 cycles with a sample-barcoded 5' primer and J-beta primers. TCRdb called the 5' RACE reads again in MiXCR, with one record for every CDR3 protein. The sample has about 930,000 distinct CDR3 sequences; almost 30% are singletons. The data belong to a study of blood T cells in healthy people across ages. Study as a whole: Template switching captured about one barcoded beta molecule per two T cells.

The CDR3 spans 15 residues. Trimming stripped 2 bases from V and 4 bases from J, with 12 bases between. CDR1 and CDR2 from the germline V gene are SGHTA and FQGNSA. The same data also went into a second study, on T cells of mothers and their children. This second study says: For each mother, over 9.5 million TCR beta CDR3 reads were obtained, and for each child, roughly 3.3 million.

The sample comprised blood. This clonotype was sampled from a woman aged 35 to 49 in good health. This chain joins TRBV7-2 and TRBJ1-3, with D hard to call. The CDR3 spells CASSLYGQLGNTIYF. The DNA of the CDR3 is TGTGCCAGCAGCTTATATGGGCAGTTGGGAAACACCATATATTTT.